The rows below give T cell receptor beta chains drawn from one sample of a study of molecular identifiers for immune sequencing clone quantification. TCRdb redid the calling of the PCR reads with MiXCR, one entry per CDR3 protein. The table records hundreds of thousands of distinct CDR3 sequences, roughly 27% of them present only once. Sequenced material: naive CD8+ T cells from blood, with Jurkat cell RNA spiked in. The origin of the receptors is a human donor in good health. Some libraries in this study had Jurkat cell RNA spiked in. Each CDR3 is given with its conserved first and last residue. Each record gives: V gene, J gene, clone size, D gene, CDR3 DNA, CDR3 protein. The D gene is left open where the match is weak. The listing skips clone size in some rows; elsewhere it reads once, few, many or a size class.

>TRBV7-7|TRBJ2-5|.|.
TGTGCCAGCAGCCCCCACCGTGGGGCGGGGGAGACCCAGTACTTC
CASSPHRGAGETQYF
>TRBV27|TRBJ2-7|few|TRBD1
TGTGCCAGCAGTTTACTGGGACAGGGTCACGAGCAGTACTTC
CASSLLGQGHEQYF
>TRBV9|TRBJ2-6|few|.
TGTGCCAGCAGCGCACGGAATAACTCTGGGGCCAACGTCCTGACTTTC
CASSARNNSGANVLTF
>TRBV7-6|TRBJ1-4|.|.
TGTGCCGGCAGCCTACTCGCGGAGAGGGGTCCTGGTGAAAAACTGTTTTTT
CAGSLLAERGPGEKLFF
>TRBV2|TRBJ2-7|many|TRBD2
TGTGCCAGCAGCACCGGGACTAGCTACTCCTACGAGCAGTACTTC
CASSTGTSYSYEQYF
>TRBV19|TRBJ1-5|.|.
TGTGCCAGTAGTATACGGACAGAAGAAAATCAGCCCCAGCATTTT
CASSIRTEENQPQHF
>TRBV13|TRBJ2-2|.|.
TGTGCCAGCAGCCAAATGGGGGGAAGGGACACCGGGGAGCTGTTTTTT
CASSQMGGRDTGELFF
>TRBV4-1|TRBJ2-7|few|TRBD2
TGCGCCAGCAGCCAAGTTACAGCGGGGGTCCCCTACGCGCAGTACTTC
CASSQVTAGVPYAQYF
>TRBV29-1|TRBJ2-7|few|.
TGCAGCGTTGTGAGCGGCGACTACGAGCAGTACTTC
CSVVSGDYEQYF
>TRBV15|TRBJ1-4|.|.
TGTGCCACCAGCGACAGCTCTAATGAAAAACTGTTTTTT
CATSDSSNEKLFF
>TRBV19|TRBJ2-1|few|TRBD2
TGTGCCAGTAGTCTCGCCAGCGGGAGGGCCGTTGAGCAGTTCTTC
CASSLASGRAVEQFF
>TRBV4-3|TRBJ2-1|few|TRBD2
TGCGCCAGCAGCCAAGATTTGCTAGCGGGGGATTATGTTGGAGATGAGCAGTTCTTC
CASSQDLLAGDYVGDEQFF
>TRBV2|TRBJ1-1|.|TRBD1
TGTGCCAGCATTATCCAGGGGGCAACTGAAGCTTTCTTT
CASIIQGATEAFF
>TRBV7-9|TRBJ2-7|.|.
TGTGCCAGCAGCTTCGGCAGGGCTGCAGACGAGCAGTACTTC
CASSFGRAADEQYF
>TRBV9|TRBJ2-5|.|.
TGTGCCAGCAGCGTAGACAGGTGGCAAGAGACCCAGTACTTC
CASSVDRWQETQYF
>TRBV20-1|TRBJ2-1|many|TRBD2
TGCAGTGCTAGAGATCCTCTAGCGGGAGAGCGAGAGCAGTTCTTC
CSARDPLAGEREQFF
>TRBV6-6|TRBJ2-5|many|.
TGTGCCAGCAGTTACTCCGCGGGTTTAGAGACCCAGTACTTC
CASSYSAGLETQYF
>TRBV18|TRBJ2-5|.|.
TGTGCCAGCTCACCCGTGGGGGACGAGACCCAGTACTTC
CASSPVGDETQYF
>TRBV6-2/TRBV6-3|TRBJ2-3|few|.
TGTGCCAGCAGTGGTGGACACGACAGCACAGATACGCAGTATTTT
CASSGGHDSTDTQYF
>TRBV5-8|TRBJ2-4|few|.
TGTGCCAGCAGCCCGCCCGCATTGTCGGGCGGCATTCAGTACTTC
CASSPPALSGGIQYF
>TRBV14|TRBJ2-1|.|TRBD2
TGTGCCAGCAGCCGGAGCGGGGGGGCCATGGTCTTTGGTGAGCAGTTCTTC
CASSRSGGAMVFGEQFF
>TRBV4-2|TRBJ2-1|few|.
TGTGCCAGCAGCCAAACAGCAGGGAGAGACAATGAGCAGTTCTTC
CASSQTAGRDNEQFF
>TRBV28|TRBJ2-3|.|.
TGTGCCAGCCGGTCACAGGGACGTGGCACAGATACGCAGTATTTT
CASRSQGRGTDTQYF
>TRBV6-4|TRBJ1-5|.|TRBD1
TGTGCCAGCAGAAAACTCCCGGGACAGGGACGGAACAATCAGCCCCAGCATTTT
CASRKLPGQGRNNQPQHF
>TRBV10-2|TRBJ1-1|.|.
TGCGCCAGCAGAACACAGAAGAACGCTGAAGCTTTCTTT
CASRTQKNAEAFF
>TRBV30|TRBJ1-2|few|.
TGTGCCTGGAGTGTAGGGGACGGCTATGGCTACACCTTC
CAWSVGDGYGYTF
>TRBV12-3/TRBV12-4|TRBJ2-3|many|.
TGTGCCAGCAGTGTCGACCCATCGACAGATACGCAGTATTTT
CASSVDPSTDTQYF
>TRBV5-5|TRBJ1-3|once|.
TGTGCCAGCAGCTTGGGCCTGACAGCCTCTGGAAACACCATATATTTT
CASSLGLTASGNTIYF
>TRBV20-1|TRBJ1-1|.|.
TGCAGTGCTAGATCCACACCCCAGGGGCCGAACACTGAAGCTTTCTTT
CSARSTPQGPNTEAFF
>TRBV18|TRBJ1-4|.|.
TGTGCCAGCTCACCAGCCGGACTCCAAGGTGAAAAACTGTTTTTT
CASSPAGLQGEKLFF
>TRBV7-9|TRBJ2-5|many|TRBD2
TGTGCCAGCAGCTCCGTGACTAGCGGGGAGACCCAGTACTTC
CASSSVTSGETQYF
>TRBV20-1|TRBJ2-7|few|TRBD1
TGCAGTGCGAGACGCTCCCGGGACAGCTACGAGCAGTACTTC
CSARRSRDSYEQYF
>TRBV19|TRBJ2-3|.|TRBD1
TGTGCCAGTAGTGCAGACAGGGGTCGCACAGATACGCAGTATTTT
CASSADRGRTDTQYF
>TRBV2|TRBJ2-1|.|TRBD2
TGTGCCAGCAGTGAAGCCGTAGCGGGAGGCTACAATGAGCAGTTCTTC
CASSEAVAGGYNEQFF
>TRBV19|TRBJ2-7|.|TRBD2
TGTGCCAGTAGTCCATGGACTAGCGGGCCCTACGAGCAGTACTTC
CASSPWTSGPYEQYF
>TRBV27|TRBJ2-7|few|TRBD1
TGTGCCAGCAGTGACGGGACAGACACCTACGAGCAGTACTTC
CASSDGTDTYEQYF
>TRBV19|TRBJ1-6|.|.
TGTGCCAGTAGTATAACAGGCCTAGGAAATTCACCCCTCCACTTT
CASSITGLGNSPLHF